The TCR beta chain under discussion was sequenced for a study of cytotoxic CD8 clonotypes in ibrutinib-treated CLL (dated by TCRdb to about 2021). Context from the whole study: The cohort included approximately 15 treatment-naive and eleven to twelve relapsed/refractory patients; some 18 were IGHV unmutated. Samples at response were collected after a median of around twelve months of treatment, with a range of about 6 to 36 months. All remission and progressive disease samples were collected while patients were still receiving ibrutinib. Of the roughly 86 people in the trial, some 28 had longitudinal samples available. Partial responses were observed in about 24 patients and complete responses in 2; after a median follow-up of roughly 62 months, remission was maintained in some 14 patients and progression was observed in roughly 12. On average, each sample had roughly 260,000 productive templates and approximately 85,000 productive rearrangements. Cryopreserved peripheral blood mononuclear cells were obtained before treatment, at response, and at either sustained remission or disease progression.

According to the study, the label for this sample's time point signals: about a year on ibrutinib. Approximately 2 micrograms of genomic DNA were extracted from cryopreserved PBMCs for TCR beta library preparation. Longitudinal blood samples from CLL patients receiving ibrutinib monotherapy were subjected to high-throughput TCR beta sequencing. Patients were enrolled in a phase 2 open-label single-center ibrutinib monotherapy trial. On a MiSeq, deep resolution sequencing aimed for a depth between 1 in 1 million and 1 in 200,000 T cells, with each clonotype covered roughly 10x on average. The immunoSEQ hsTCRB Kit was used to generate TCR beta libraries. The original pipeline was this. ImmunoSEQ Data Assistant and ImmunoSEQ Analyzer were used for data analysis, and V, D and J genes were assigned according to IMGT definitions. Clonality, which ranges from 0 to 1, was calculated by subtracting the normalized Shannon entropy of productive rearrangement frequencies from one. Only overrepresented clonotypes making up at least 0.05% of the repertoire of each patient were included in the public clonotype analysis. Repertoires from approximately 12 age-matched healthy donors in immuneACCESS were used as clonality controls. Drawn from immuneACCESS, this table holds only the in-frame rearrangements with V and J called that TCRdb kept. Clones are partly lost; checked studies trace under half to an unresolved V gene and leave the rest unexplained. From that table come the V and J calls and clone size; the DNA was used to work out D and trimming. The table for this sample lists approximately 91,000 clones; roughly three quarters of them were counted only once. The ten top clones hold roughly 4.8% of the sample.

Overall results and qualifications from the work: Public clonotypes were rare and either contracted or stayed stable during treatment, and the rise in clonality at ibrutinib response reflected the expansion of private clonotypes. Sampling times were not matched between sustained-remission and progressing patients, and lymph node repertoires were not studied. Clonality increased at ibrutinib response, stayed stable in sustained remission, and fell back toward baseline at progression. At baseline, clonality was higher than in age-matched healthy donors and showed a strong correlation with circulating CD8+ T-cell counts.

The CDR3 has 14 amino acids, counting the end cysteine and phenylalanine. Only the CDR3 region is kept as DNA, spanning 42 bases read in frame from base 1. Reading the germline V gene (reference sequence) gives CDR1 GTSNPN and CDR2 SVGIG. Trimming takes 2 bases from V and 3 bases from J, and the germline ends sit 12 bases apart. Regarding this clone: What antigen it recognizes has not been identified. Base qualities were left out, and no much larger clone turns up one base away.

The source of this sequence is a human donor with chronic lymphocytic leukemia. This chain joins TRBV30 to TRBJ2-3; the D region possibly corresponds to TRBD2 (6 bases align). The sequencing here drew on PBMCs, taken after 12 months of ibrutinib treatment. The CDR3 protein is CAWSTGSGTDTQYF. The nucleotide sequence is given as TGTGCCTGGAGTACCGGTAGCGGAACAGATACGCAGTATTTT.